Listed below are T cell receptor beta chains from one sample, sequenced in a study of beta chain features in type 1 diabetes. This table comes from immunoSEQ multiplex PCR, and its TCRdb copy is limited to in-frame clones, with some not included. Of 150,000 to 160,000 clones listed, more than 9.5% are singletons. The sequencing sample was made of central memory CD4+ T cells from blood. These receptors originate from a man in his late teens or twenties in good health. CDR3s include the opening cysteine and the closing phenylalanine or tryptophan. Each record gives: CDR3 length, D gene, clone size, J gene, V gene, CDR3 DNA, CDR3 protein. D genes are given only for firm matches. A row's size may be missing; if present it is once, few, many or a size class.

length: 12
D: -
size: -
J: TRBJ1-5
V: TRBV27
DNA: TGTGCCAGCAGTTCGGTGAATCAGCCCCAGCATTTT
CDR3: CASSSVNQPQHF

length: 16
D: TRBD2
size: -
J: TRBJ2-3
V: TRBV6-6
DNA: TGTGCCAGCAGTTACTCAGCGGGAGTGGGCACAGATACGCAGTATTTT
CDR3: CASSYSAGVGTDTQYF

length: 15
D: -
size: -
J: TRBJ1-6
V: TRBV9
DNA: TGTGCCAGCAGCGTAGAACAGGGCCAAAATTCACCCCTCCACTTT
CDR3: CASSVEQGQNSPLHF

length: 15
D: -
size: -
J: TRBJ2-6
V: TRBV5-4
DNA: TGTGCCAGCAGCCCAGAATCGTCTGGGGCCAACGTCCTGACTTTC
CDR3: CASSPESSGANVLTF

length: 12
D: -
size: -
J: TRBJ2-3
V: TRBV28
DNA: TGTGCCAGCGCCAGTGGCACAGATACGCAGTATTTT
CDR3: CASASGTDTQYF

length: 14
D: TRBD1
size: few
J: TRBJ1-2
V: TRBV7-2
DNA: TGTGCCAGCAGCTCCGGGACAGGGAACTATGGCTACACCTTC
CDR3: CASSSGTGNYGYTF

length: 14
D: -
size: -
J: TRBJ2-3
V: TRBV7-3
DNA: TGTGCCAGCAGTTCGGGACTTAGCACAGATACGCAGTATTTT
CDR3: CASSSGLSTDTQYF

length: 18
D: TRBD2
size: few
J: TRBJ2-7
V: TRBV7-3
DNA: TGTGCCAGCAGCCCGAACGGCCCCGGACTAGCGGGATCCGACGAGCAGTACTTC
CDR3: CASSPNGPGLAGSDEQYF

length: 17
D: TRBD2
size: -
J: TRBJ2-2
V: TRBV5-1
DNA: TGCGCCAGCAGCTTGGGGAAAGCGGGAGCCTCCACCGGGGAGCTGTTTTTT
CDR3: CASSLGKAGASTGELFF

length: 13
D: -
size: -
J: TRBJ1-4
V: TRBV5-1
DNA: TGCGCCAGCAGCCCGGATGGCGGTGAAAAACTGTTTTTT
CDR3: CASSPDGGEKLFF

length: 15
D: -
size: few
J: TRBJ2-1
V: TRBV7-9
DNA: TGTGCCAGCAGCTTCCAATCCTCCCCTTACAATGAGCAGTTCTTC
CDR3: CASSFQSSPYNEQFF

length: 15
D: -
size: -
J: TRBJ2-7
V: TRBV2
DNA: TGTGCCAGCAGTGAGGGCAGGGGTCCAACCTACGAGCAGTACTTC
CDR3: CASSEGRGPTYEQYF

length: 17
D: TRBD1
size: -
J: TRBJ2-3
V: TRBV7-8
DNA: TGTGCCAGCAGCCTCGTAGAAAGGGACAGGGGTAATGGTACGCAGTATTTT
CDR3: CASSLVERDRGNGTQYF

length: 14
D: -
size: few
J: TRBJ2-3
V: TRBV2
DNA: TGTGCCAGCCGACTCACGGGCAGCACAGATACGCAGTATTTT
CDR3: CASRLTGSTDTQYF

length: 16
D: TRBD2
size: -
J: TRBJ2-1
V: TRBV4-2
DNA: TGTGCCAGCAGCCAAGATGAAGCGGGGGGGCCCCATGAGCAGTTCTTC
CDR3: CASSQDEAGGPHEQFF

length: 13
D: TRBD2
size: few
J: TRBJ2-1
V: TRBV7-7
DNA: TGTGCCAGCAGCTTGGGCGGGGGGCTTGAGCAGTTCTTC
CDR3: CASSLGGGLEQFF